The clone carrying this TCR beta chain was detected only a few times. The antigen remains unidentified. The CDR3 is made up of 14 amino acids. Germline V lookup: CDR1 GTSNPN, CDR2 SVGIG (reference sequence). V was pared by 7 bases and J by 5 bases, with 19 bases between. The entry originates in a study of CD8+ T cells in alopecia areata. At the level of the study: Percent of scalp involved defined treated patients' severity scores.

Study-wide results and limits: TCR sharing was clearer in mice than between patients, perhaps partly owing to patient HLA diversity.

Sequencing templates came from extracted RNA that was reverse transcribed into cDNA. The table came from immunoSEQ multiplex PCR; TCRdb's copy has only in-frame clones and leaves some out. There are about 190,000 clones in the sample; roughly three fifths occur only once, and 0.69% lies in the top ten. Noted treatment: oral pan-JAK inhibitor, 5-10 mg twice daily. Alopecia areata patients gave lesional scalp punch biopsies and peripheral blood samples. The clonotype originates from a human donor with alopecia areata. Sample: CD4+ T cells sorted from blood, taken at week 4, from a patient treated with tofacitinib. V gene TRBV30 combines with J gene TRBJ2-3; the D gene is possibly TRBD1 (5 bases). CDR3: CAFQGVFTLDTQYF. The CDR3 nucleotides are TGTGCCTTCCAGGGTGTCTTTACCCTAGATACGCAGTATTTT.